This T cell receptor (beta chain) was retrieved from a study of regulatory T cells in long-lasting Graves disease (dated by TCRdb to about 2021). A note on the overall study: Antithyroid drugs had been taken for less than 3 months by newly diagnosed Graves' disease patients. Persistent Graves' disease patients were compared with newly diagnosed Graves' disease patients by peripheral blood TCR sequencing and RNA sequencing. The study took place in China and was registered as a clinical trial. A total of roughly 33 samples were covered by TCR sequencing, comprising some 13 persistent and 20 or so newly diagnosed Graves' disease patients. Beyond this particular receptor, the publication reports: TRBV28, TRBJ1-2 and TRBJ2-5 were preferentially used in persistent disease, while TRBV20-1 and TRBJ2-1 were favored in newly diagnosed disease. Sequencing and analysis were restricted to the TCR beta chain. Persistent Graves' disease patients showed lower TCR Shannon entropy and fewer highly expanded clones than newly diagnosed patients, suggesting clonal expansion. More public clonotypes were shared among persistent patients (2,741) than among newly diagnosed patients (more than 950). As a limitation, the authors acknowledged that the small sample size may reduce accuracy. The study examined only peripheral blood because the primary lesion, thyroid tissue, could not be accessed.

What the time point label conveys for this sample: newly diagnosed GD, antithyroid drugs for less than 3 months. RNA was extracted from PBMCs in TRIzol for both TCR sequencing and RNA sequencing. The diagnosis of Graves' disease followed American Thyroid Association guidelines. Patients were recruited from an endocrinology department in Xi'an, China. From each patient, around 9 milliliters of peripheral blood was collected into an EDTA anticoagulant tube. Ficoll Paque Plus density gradient separation was used to isolate PBMCs, and no further T cell sorting was done. An Agilent 2100 Bioanalyzer and agarose gel were used to check RNA quality, while a NanoDrop 2000 measured RNA concentration. Library preparation was by multiplex PCR. For sequencing, an Illumina HiSeq 4000 was employed. To build TCR beta libraries, CDR3 regions were amplified by Arm-PCR using iRepertoire HTBI primers. Gel purification was performed on PCR products prior to sequencing. The paper's processing steps were these. Across samples, 62 TRBV and 12 to 15 TRBJ segments were identified and used for gene usage analysis of CDR3 amino acid clonotypes. Filtered high-quality paired reads were merged into contigs using COPE and FqMerger. Contigs were aligned with BLAST to IMGT TRBV, TRBD and TRBJ reference genes, and CDR3 was defined per IMGT. Highly expanded clones were defined as clonotypes with a frequency above 0.1%. Shannon entropy served as the measure of repertoire diversity, while the Gini coefficient captured V-J evenness. A clonotype was considered public if more than one individual shared it. Starting from the raw public reads, TCRdb applied fastp trimming at Q25, assembled clones with MiXCR and retained in-frame beta chains. All rows with the same CDR3 protein become a single entry with the most common DNA and genes. These V and J calls are TCRdb output, not the study's own analysis. In all, the sample holds 520,000 or so distinct CDR3 sequences, and about 12% of those were seen once. The top ten hold about 8.9% of the sample.

Concerning this clonotype: The antigen it recognizes is unknown. No much larger clone exists at a distance of one base, and base qualities are not known.

Sequences KGHDR (CDR1) and SFDVKD (CDR2) are obtained from the germline V gene. From cysteine to phenylalanine, the CDR3 is 14 amino acids long. Only CDR3 DNA remains: 42 bases, in frame from the first base. V is shortened by 7 bases, J by 6 bases, and the region joining them spans 17 bases. Separately, the same data were catalogued under a study of T cells in Graves' hyperthyroidism and ophthalmopathy. As the second study states: A patient counted as having stable Graves' hyperthyroidism if no progression to ophthalmopathy occurred over 18 months of follow-up. The hyperthyroidism patients were between 18 and 65 years old and newly diagnosed, with a disease duration of less than 2 months. The study excluded patients with uncontrolled infections, other autoimmune diseases, pregnancy or lactation. Diagnoses were based on clinical symptoms, serum thyroxine and TRAb, thyroid ultrasound and orbital computed tomography. For the first round of RT-PCR on the TCR CDR3, the HTBI primer set was used together with the Qiagen OneStep RT-PCR kit. Most expanded thyroid clonotypes (frequency above 0.001) were also detected in blood, suggesting blood repertoires may reflect thyroid immune responses. A 13 V-J signature model separated ophthalmopathy from stable hyperthyroidism, with 87.88% sensitivity and about 81% specificity in cross-validation and 80%/75% in testing. During validation, the model predicted progression to ophthalmopathy a median of approximately 6 months ahead of onset, with almost 71% sensitivity and less than 85% specificity. A discovery cohort of about 100 patients, roughly 43 with Graves' ophthalmopathy and more than 55 with stable Graves' hyperthyroidism, was used to find distinguishing TCR V-J signatures. Prospective prediction of ophthalmopathy was tested in an independent validation cohort consisting of 18 hyperthyroidism patients and approximately 16 patients who later progressed to ophthalmopathy. The 100 or so discovery patients were randomly split 7:3 into training and test sets. In addition, the study compared T-cell repertoires in thyroid tissue and in blood from about 6 Graves' hyperthyroidism patients. Once sampling was done, hyperthyroidism patients were given methimazole at a starting dose of 30 mg daily, whereas ophthalmopathy patients were given high-dose intravenous methylprednisolone. The libraries were constructed in a second round of multiplex PCR and then size-selected and purified. Sequencing of the libraries was done on an Illumina HiSeq2000 using paired-end 100 bp reads. SOAPnuke was used to process the raw data, removing reads that contained adapters or uncalled bases, had a mean Phred below 15, or lacked an exact match to the constant primer or identifier. COPE v1.2.5 was used to merge high-quality paired reads, and clonotypes were defined as unique nucleotide sequences. Clonotypes were aligned to IMGT TRBV, TRBD and TRBJ reference segments using MiTCR v1.1. The analysis included only V-J combinations with a frequency above 0.0001, which together covered 98% to 99.2% of the repertoires. The TCS score was defined as F50 (clonal expansion) divided by E x V (chaos), with BLOSUM62-based TCRdist calculated between CDR3 peptides within each V-J. Welch's t-statistics and random forest reduced several hundred V-J features to 13, which were used in a naive Bayes classifier (R e1071). Sample size was not statistically predetermined, and blinding of investigators to group allocation was not performed. According to the paper, TCR Vbeta CDR3 sequencing was carried out on some 140 peripheral blood samples, which came from around 43 ophthalmopathy, about 75 hyperthyroidism and approximately 17 progressor patients.

The chain links TRBV24-1 with TRBJ1-1; tentative D gene TRBD1, with 6 bases matching. This receptor was identified in a woman aged 30 to 39 with Graves disease. Donor details come from another sample of the same person, matched by shared clones. The sequences come from peripheral blood mononuclear cells (PBMCs), collected at new diagnosis, from a patient treated with antithyroid drugs. The CDR3 reads CATRDRSLSAEAFF. The sequence in DNA is TGTGCCACCAGGGACAGAAGTCTTTCGGCTGAAGCTTTCTTT.